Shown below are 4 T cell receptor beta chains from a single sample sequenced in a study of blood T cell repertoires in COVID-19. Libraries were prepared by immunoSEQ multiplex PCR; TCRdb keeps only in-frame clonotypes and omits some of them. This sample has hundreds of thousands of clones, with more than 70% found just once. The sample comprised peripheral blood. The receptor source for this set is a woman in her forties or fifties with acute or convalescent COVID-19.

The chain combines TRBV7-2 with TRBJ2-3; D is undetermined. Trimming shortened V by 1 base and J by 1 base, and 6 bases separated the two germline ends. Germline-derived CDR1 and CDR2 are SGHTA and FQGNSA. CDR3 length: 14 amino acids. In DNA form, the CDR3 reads TGTGCCAGCAGCTTAGTGGCAGGCACAGATACGCAGTATTTT. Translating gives CASSLVAGTDTQYF.

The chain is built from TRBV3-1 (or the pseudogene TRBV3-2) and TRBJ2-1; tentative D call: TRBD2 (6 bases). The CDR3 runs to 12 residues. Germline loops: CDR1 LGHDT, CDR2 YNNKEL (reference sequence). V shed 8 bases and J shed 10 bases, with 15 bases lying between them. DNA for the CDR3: TGTGCCAGCGCGGGTACTGGGGGGGAGCAGTTCTTC. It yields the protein CASAGTGGEQFF.

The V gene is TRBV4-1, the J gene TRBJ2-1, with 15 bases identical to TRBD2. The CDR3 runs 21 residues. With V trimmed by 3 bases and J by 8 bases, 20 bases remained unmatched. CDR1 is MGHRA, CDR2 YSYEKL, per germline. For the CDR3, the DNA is TGCGCCAGCAGCCAGAAACCTTGGACTAGCGGGAGGGCCGTATGTTACGATGAGCAGTTCTTC. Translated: CASSQKPWTSGRAVCYDEQFF.

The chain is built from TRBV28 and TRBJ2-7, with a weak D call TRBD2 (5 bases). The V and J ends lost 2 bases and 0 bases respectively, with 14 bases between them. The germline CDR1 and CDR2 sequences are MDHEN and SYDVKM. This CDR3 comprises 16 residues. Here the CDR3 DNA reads TGTGCCAGCAGTTTAGGAGGACCGCTGAGCTCCTACGAGCAGTACTTC. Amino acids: CASSLGGPLSSYEQYF.